Listed below are T cell receptor beta chains from one sample, sequenced in a study of Graves' ophthalmopathy and Graves' hyperthyroidism. TCRdb independently ran MiXCR on the multiplex PCR reads; one entry per CDR3 protein. This sample has fewer than 650,000 distinct CDR3 sequences, with approximately 22% found just once. Specimen: peripheral blood. These receptor sequences come from a woman aged 18-30 years with stable Graves' hyperthyroidism. Some clones in this sample may be carry-over from other donors' samples. Each CDR3 is given without its conserved first and last residue. Fields, in order: J gene, V gene, CDR3 protein.

TRBJ1-1	TRBV4-1	ASSPLLLGQNTEAF
TRBJ1-1	TRBV9	AGSVEKWNTEAF
TRBJ2-5	TRBV29-1	SVGEDTETQY
TRBJ1-5	TRBV28	ASSSTGGSNQPQH
TRBJ1-5	TRBV19	ASTLGAYWDRGSESNQPQH
TRBJ1-1	TRBV6-4	ASRSGTGVAEAF
TRBJ1-5	TRBV20-1	SARDSRVWGQPQH
TRBJ1-2	TRBV20-1	SARGRGRFNYGYT
TRBJ2-7	TRBV20-1	SALDRGGVRSYEQY
TRBJ2-7	TRBV6-2/TRBV6-3	ASSRRQGGQY
TRBJ2-5	TRBV2	ASSPRNNQETQY
TRBJ2-5	TRBV5-1	ASSWDEQETQY
TRBJ2-5	TRBV29-1	SVEDTAPGGEETQY